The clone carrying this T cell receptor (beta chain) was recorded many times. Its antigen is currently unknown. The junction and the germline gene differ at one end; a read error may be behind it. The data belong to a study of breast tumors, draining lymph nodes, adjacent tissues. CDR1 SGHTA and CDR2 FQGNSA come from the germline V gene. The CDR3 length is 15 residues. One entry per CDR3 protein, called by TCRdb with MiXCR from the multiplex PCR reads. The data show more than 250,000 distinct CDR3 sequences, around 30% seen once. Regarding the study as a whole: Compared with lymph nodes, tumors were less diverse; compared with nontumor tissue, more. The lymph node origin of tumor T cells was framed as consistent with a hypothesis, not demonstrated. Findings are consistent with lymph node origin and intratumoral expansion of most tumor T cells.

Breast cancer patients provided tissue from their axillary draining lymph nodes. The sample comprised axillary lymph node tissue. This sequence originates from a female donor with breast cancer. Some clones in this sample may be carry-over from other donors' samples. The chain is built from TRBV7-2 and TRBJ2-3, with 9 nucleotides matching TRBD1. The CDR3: CANSLPRTGADTQYF. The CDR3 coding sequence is TGTGCCAACAGCTTACCCAGGACAGGGGCAGATACGCAGTATTTT.